Following are 5 T cell receptor beta chains from one sample sequenced in a study of T-cell memory formation after mild COVID-19. MiXCR, applied by TCRdb to the 5' RACE reads, yields one record per CDR3 protein. The data show about 350,000 distinct CDR3 sequences, roughly 13% seen once. Sequencing input: PBMCs or a T cell subset sorted from them (not recorded which). The receptors shown here come from a man aged 18 to 35 who had mild COVID-19 (a few samples of this study predate the infection). Cell type and time point are not known.

There are a few counts of this clonotype. The rearrangement joins TRBV9 to TRBJ2-3; D might be TRBD1 (7 bases). The length of the CDR3 is 20 residues. CDR1 and CDR2 from the germline V gene are SGDLS and YYNGEE. The V end lost 4 bases, the J end lost 4 bases, and 31 bases lay between the germline ends. The CDR3: CASSPHGPGGVARGADTQYF. Here the CDR3 DNA reads TGTGCCAGCAGCCCCCACGGCCCCGGCGGGGTGGCCAGGGGGGCAGATACGCAGTATTTT.

This clonotype was observed once. The rearrangement joins TRBV27 to TRBJ1-5; no firm D call. V was shortened by 0 bases and J by 7 bases, with 16 bases between the two germline ends. The CDR3 runs to 16 residues. Germline-derived CDR1 and CDR2 are MNHEY and SMNVEV (reference sequence). Here the CDR3 reads CASSLSFPTSWQPQHF. DNA for the CDR3: TGTGCCAGCAGTTTATCGTTCCCGACAAGTTGGCAGCCCCAGCATTTT.

The chain has TRBV7-9 and TRBJ2-7, with D tentatively TRBD1 (5 bases). CDR1 is SEHNR, CDR2 FQNEAQ, per germline (reference sequence). Trimming pared 2 bases from V and 3 bases from J, leaving 14 bases between. The CDR3 spans 15 residues. This chain's CDR3 is CASSLLPGMGYEQYF. For the CDR3, the DNA is TGTGCCAGCAGCTTACTTCCAGGGATGGGCTACGAGCAGTACTTC.

CDR3 in DNA: TGTGCCAGCAGTGAAGCGAGGCTAGCGGGGGGGTTTGTCATTCAGTACTTC. Its protein is CASSEARLAGGFVIQYF. This chain links TRBV6-1 with TRBJ2-4, with TRBD2 identical over 12 bases. Germline lookup yields CDR1 MNHNS and CDR2 SASEGT. V lost 0 bases, J lost 9 bases, and 9 bases stayed unmatched. This CDR3 contains 17 residues.

V usage is TRBV20-1 and J usage is TRBJ2-2; D is unresolved. Germline V gene data show CDR1 as DFQATT and CDR2 as SNEGSKA (reference sequence). The CDR3 has 13 residues. Trimming took off 5 bases at V and 1 base at J, with 8 bases between the two ends. Here the CDR3 reads CSAPAGNTGELFF. Here the CDR3 DNA reads TGCAGTGCTCCAGCTGGGAACACCGGGGAGCTGTTTTTT.